A single sample gave rise to the 16 T cell receptor beta chains below, sequenced in a study of shared clonotypes between healthy human individuals. Assay: immunoSEQ multiplex PCR; the TCRdb copy retains only in-frame clones and omits some. Of about 1.1 million clones detected, around 78% appear once; the ten largest clones hold 0.6% to 0.75%. The sequencing input was memory CD4+ T cells from PBMCs. Subset: CD45RA-negative fraction. The receptors here all came from a man aged 18 to 30 in good health. Some clones in this sample may be carry-over from other donors' samples.

V is TRBV11-2 and J is TRBJ2-1; D remains ambiguous. Per the germline V gene, CDR1 is SGHAT and CDR2 is FQNNGV. The CDR3 has 15 residues. The ends were cut back, 2 bases at V and 0 bases at J, with 8 bases in the middle. The chain's CDR3 is CASSLLWSSYNEQFF. The CDR3 DNA is TGTGCCAGCAGCTTATTGTGGAGCTCCTACAATGAGCAGTTCTTC.

The V call is TRBV7-8, the J call TRBJ2-6; no firm D call. There are 15 residues in the CDR3. CDR1 is SGHVS and CDR2 is FQNEAQ in the germline V gene. Trimming cost V 2 bases and J 2 bases, with 7 bases left between them. The CDR3 is CASSLRSPGANVLTF. CDR3 nucleotides: TGTGCCAGCAGCTTACGGTCTCCTGGGGCCAACGTCCTGACTTTC. Looking up the rest from reference TRBV7-8 and TRBJ2-6 gives the full variable domain: GAGVSQSPRYKVAKRGQDVALRCDPISGHVSLFWYQQALGQGPEFLTYFQNEAQLDKSGLPSDRFFAERPEGSVSTLKIQRTQQEDSAVYLCASSLRSPGANVLTFGAGSRLTVL.

This clone has a handful of counts. This sample includes further DNA sequences coding for the same CDR3. The chain carries TRBV9 and TRBJ1-1; D is unclear. Germline CDR1 SGDLS, CDR2 YYNGEE. There are 13 residues in the CDR3. Trimming took 0 bases from V and 1 from J, leaving 4 bases between them. DNA of the CDR3: TGTGCCAGCAGCGTAGGTCCGAACACTGAAGCTTTCTTT. Residues: CASSVGPNTEAFF.

The chain has TRBV9 and TRBJ1-1, with D possibly TRBD1 on 5 matching bases. The CDR3 contains 15 residues. V lost 0 bases to trimming and J lost 5 bases, with 14 bases between them. Germline-derived CDR1 and CDR2 are SGDLS and YYNGEE. The DNA for the CDR3 is TGTGCCAGCAGCGTAGCGGGAGGGGCGGGGACTGAAGCTTTCTTT. Amino acid sequence: CASSVAGGAGTEAFF. Looking up the rest from reference TRBV9 and TRBJ1-1 gives the full variable domain: DSGVTQTPKHLITATGQRVTLRCSPRSGDLSVYWYQQSLDQGLQFLIQYYNGEERAKGNILERFSAQQFPDLHSELNLSSLELGDSALYFCASSVAGGAGTEAFFGQGTRLTVV.

V usage is TRBV7-6 and J usage is TRBJ1-4, with a weak D call TRBD1 (5 bases). Germline loops: CDR1 SGHVS, CDR2 FNYEAQ. CDR3 length: 14 residues. Trimming took off 5 bases at V and 14 bases at J, with 21 bases between the two ends. The CDR3 here is CASSHRGGFGDLFF. CDR3 nucleotides: TGTGCCAGCAGCCACCGGGGAGGGTTCGGGGACCTGTTTTTT.

The chain is built from TRBV7-2 and TRBJ2-7; D unresolved. The CDR3 contains 15 residues. Trimming left V 1 base short and J 0 bases short, with 10 bases between. The germline V gene has CDR1 SGHTA and CDR2 FQGNSA. CDR3 sequence (DNA): TGTGCCAGCAGCTTAGAACGGGTAGCCTCCTACGAGCAGTACTTC. Translation: CASSLERVASYEQYF.

This clone was observed a single time. The V gene is TRBV27, the J gene TRBJ1-1; 7 bases match TRBD1. The CDR3 spans 15 residues. J lost 2 bases, V lost 4 bases, and 7 bases had no gene match. CDR1 MNHEY and CDR2 SMNVEV come from the germline V gene (reference sequence). This chain's CDR3 is CASSSYGTVNTEAFF. In nucleotides, the CDR3 is TGTGCCAGCAGTTCCTACGGGACAGTTAACACTGAAGCTTTCTTT.

This clone appeared many times. Other DNA variants within this sample encode the same CDR3. This rearrangement joins TRBV29-1 to TRBJ1-2, with D unclear. Germline CDR1 is SQVTM and CDR2 is ANQGSEA. Trimming left V 5 bases short and J 1 base short, with 8 bases between. The CDR3 is 12 residues long. Here the CDR3 DNA reads TGCAGCGTTTCGGTGGGTAACTATGGCTACACCTTC. It codes for CSVSVGNYGYTF.

This rearrangement joins TRBV30 to TRBJ2-3, with 12 bases identical to TRBD2. The germline CDR1 and CDR2 sequences are GTSNPN and SVGIG (reference sequence). The length of the CDR3 is 14 residues. With V trimmed by 8 bases and J by 6 bases, 9 bases remained unmatched. The chain's CDR3 is CAQTSGGRTDTQYF. CDR3 DNA: TGTGCCCAAACTAGCGGGGGGAGGACGGATACGCAGTATTTT.

This chain connects TRBV7-2 to TRBJ2-7; D possibly corresponds to TRBD1 (7 bases). Trimming shortened V by 4 bases and J by 6 bases, and 13 bases separated the two germline ends. Germline V lookup: CDR1 SGHTA, CDR2 FQGNSA. CDR3 length: 13 residues. For the CDR3, the DNA is TGTGCCAGCAGCTGGAGGGGGCGCCTCGAGCAGTACTTC. It is translated as CASSWRGRLEQYF.

The rearrangement links TRBV7-3 to TRBJ2-5; a weak D match, TRBD2 (6 bases). V lost 5 bases, J lost 5 bases, and 18 bases lay in between. CDR1 SGHTA and CDR2 FQGTGA come from the germline V gene. CDR3 size: 15 residues. The DNA of the CDR3 is TGTGCCAGCAGCCCCAACCCCGGGGGACGGGAGACCCAGTACTTC. This gives the protein CASSPNPGGRETQYF. The full variable domain, its missing parts supplied by reference TRBV7-3 and TRBJ2-5, is GAGVSQTPSNKVTEKGKYVELRCDPISGHTALYWYRQSLGQGPEFLIYFQGTGAADDSGLPNDRFFAVRPEGSVSTLKIQRTERGDSAVYLCASSPNPGGRETQYFGPGTRLLVL.

Comments on this clone: The junction does not match germline at one end; this may be a read error. V gene TRBV18 combines with J gene TRBJ2-7, with D possibly matching TRBD1 (6 bases). The CDR3 is 14 amino acids. Germline CDR1 is KGHSH and CDR2 is LQKENI. This CDR3 is CASSRTRDGQFMDF. The CDR3 DNA reads TGTGCCAGCTCACGGACCCGGGACGGACAGTTTATGGACTTC.

The chain combines TRBV7-2 with TRBJ1-5, with D unclear. Trimming removed 5 bases at V and 2 bases at J, with 10 bases between. Germline V CDR1 and CDR2: SGHTA, FQGNSA. The CDR3 runs to 14 residues. The chain's CDR3 is CASSQTPGNQPQHF. CDR3 sequence (DNA): TGTGCCAGCAGCCAAACCCCGGGCAATCAGCCCCAGCATTTT.

This clone was found once. This rearrangement joins TRBV5-1 to TRBJ2-5; TRBD1 is a possible D gene (6 bases). This CDR3 spans 15 amino acids. The V end was cut by 4 bases, the J end by 2 bases, with 15 bases between. Germline V lookup: CDR1 SGHRS, CDR2 YFSETQ. The CDR3 reads CASSPGATGQETQYF. The CDR3 DNA is TGCGCCAGCAGCCCCGGCGCCACAGGGCAAGAGACCCAGTACTTC.

CDR3: CASSSRTGGEPDTQYF. CDR3 nucleotides: TGTGCCAGCAGTTCGCGGACAGGGGGCGAACCAGATACGCAGTATTTT. The chain carries TRBV28 and TRBJ2-3, with 11 bases lining up with TRBD1. The V gene's germline CDR1 is MDHEN and CDR2 SYDVKM. The ends lost 4 bases at V and 4 bases at J; junction bases unmatched: 7. The length of the CDR3 is 16 residues.

The chain couples TRBV6-5 to TRBJ1-1, with 7 bases identical to TRBD1. Germline assignment: CDR1 MNHEY and CDR2 SVGAGI. This CDR3 spans 14 amino acids. Trimming removed 6 bases from V and 4 bases from J; junction bases left unmatched: 8. The DNA for the CDR3 is TGTGCCAGCAGCCACAGGGGAATTGGCACTGAAGCTTTCTTT. This encodes CASSHRGIGTEAFF.